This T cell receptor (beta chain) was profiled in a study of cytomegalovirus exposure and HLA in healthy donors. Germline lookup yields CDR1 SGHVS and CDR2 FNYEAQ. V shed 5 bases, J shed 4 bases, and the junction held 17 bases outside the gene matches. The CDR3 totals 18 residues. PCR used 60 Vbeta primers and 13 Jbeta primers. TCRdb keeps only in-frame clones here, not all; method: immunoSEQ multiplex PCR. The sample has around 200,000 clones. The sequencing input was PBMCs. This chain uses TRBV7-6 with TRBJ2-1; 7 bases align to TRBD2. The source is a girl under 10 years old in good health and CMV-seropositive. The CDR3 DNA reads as TGTGCCAGCAGCCTAGGAGGTGGTACGGGAGGCCCTTACAATGAGCAGTTCTTC. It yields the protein CASSLGGGTGGPYNEQFF.